This T cell receptor (beta chain) appears in the sequencing data of a study of Graves' ophthalmopathy and Graves' hyperthyroidism. The authors amplified TCR beta CDR3 regions from RNA transcripts. RT-PCR in the first round used HTBI primers; a second-round multiplex PCR followed. TCRdb itself ran the multiplex PCR reads through MiXCR, one entry per CDR3 protein. The sample consists of about 1.2 million distinct CDR3 sequences, around a third of them appearing once. Germline-derived CDR1 and CDR2 are SGHAT and FQDESV (reference sequence). The CDR3 consists of 15 residues. The V gene lost 2 bases and the J gene lost 3 bases, with 14 bases spanning the gap.

The gene calls are TRBV11-1 and TRBJ2-7, with D perhaps TRBD1 (7 bases). The clonotype originates from an adult man with Graves' hyperthyroidism. Sequenced sample: peripheral blood or thyroid tissue (not recorded which). DNA of the CDR3: TGTGCCAGCAGCTTAAGGCGGGACAGTAACTACGAGCAGTACTTC. It specifies CASSLRRDSNYEQYF.